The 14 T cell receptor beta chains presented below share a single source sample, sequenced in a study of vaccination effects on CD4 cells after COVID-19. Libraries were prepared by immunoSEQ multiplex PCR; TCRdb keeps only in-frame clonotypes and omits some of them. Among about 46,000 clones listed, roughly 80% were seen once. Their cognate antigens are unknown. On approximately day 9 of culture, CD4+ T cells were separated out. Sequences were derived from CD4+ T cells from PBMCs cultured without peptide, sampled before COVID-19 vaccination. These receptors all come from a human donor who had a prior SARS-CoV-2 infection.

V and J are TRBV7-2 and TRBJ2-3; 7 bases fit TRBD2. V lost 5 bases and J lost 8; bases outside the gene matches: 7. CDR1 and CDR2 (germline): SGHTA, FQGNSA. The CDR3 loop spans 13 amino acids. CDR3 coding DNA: TGTGCCAGCAGCGGCAGACTAGCTTCTACGCAGTATTTT. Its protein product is CASSGRLASTQYF.

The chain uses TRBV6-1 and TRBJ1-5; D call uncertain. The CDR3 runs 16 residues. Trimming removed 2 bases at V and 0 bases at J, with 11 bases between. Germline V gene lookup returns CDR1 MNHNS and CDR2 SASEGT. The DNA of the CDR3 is TGTGCCAGCAGTGAAATGGCCAGAGCTAGCAATCAGCCCCAGCATTTT. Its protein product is CASSEMARASNQPQHF.

The CDR3 spells CASSVIQAGTPNYGYTF. DNA of the CDR3: TGTGCCAGCAGCGTGATACAAGCCGGGACGCCCAACTATGGCTACACCTTC. The chain joins TRBV9 to TRBJ1-2; a weak D match, TRBD1 (5 bases). Per the germline V gene, CDR1 is SGDLS and CDR2 is YYNGEE. Trimming took 2 bases from V and 2 from J, leaving 19 bases between them. This CDR3 is built from 17 residues.

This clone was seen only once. The CDR3 reads CASSPGTVSTDTQYF. The CDR3 DNA sequence: TGTGCCAGCAGCCCCGGGACCGTTTCTACAGATACGCAGTATTTT. The rearrangement links TRBV2 to TRBJ2-3, with D perhaps matching TRBD1 or TRBD2 (5 bases each). V was cut by 6 bases and J by 3 bases, with 16 bases left in between. Looked up from germline, CDR1 is SNHLY and CDR2 is FYNNEI. CDR3 length equals 15 residues. Looking up the rest from reference TRBV2 and TRBJ2-3 gives the full variable domain: EPEVTQTPSHQVTQMGQEVILRCVPISNHLYFYWYRQILGQKVEFLVSFYNNEISEKSEIFDDQFSVERPDGSNFTLKIRSTKLEDSAMYFCASSPGTVSTDTQYFGPGTRLTVL.

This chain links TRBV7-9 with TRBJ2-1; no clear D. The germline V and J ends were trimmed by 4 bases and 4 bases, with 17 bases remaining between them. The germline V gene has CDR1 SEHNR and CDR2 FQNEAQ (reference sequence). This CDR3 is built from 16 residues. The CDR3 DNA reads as TGTGCCAGCAGCTCCACCGACGGAAGCCGATACAATGAGCAGTTCTTC. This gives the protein CASSSTDGSRYNEQFF. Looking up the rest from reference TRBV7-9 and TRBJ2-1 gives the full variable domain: DTGVSQNPRHKITKRGQNVTFRCDPISEHNRLYWYRQTLGQGPEFLTYFQNEAQLEKSRLLSDRFSAERPKGSFSTLEIQRTEQGDSAMYLCASSSTDGSRYNEQFFGPGTRLTVL.

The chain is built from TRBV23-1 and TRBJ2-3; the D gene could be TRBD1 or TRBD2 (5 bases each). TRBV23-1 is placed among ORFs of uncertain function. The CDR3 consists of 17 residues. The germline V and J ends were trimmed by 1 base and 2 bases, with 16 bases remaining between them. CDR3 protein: CASSQYPVGVYTDTQYF. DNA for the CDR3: TGCGCCAGCAGTCAATACCCCGTGGGGGTATACACAGATACGCAGTATTTT.

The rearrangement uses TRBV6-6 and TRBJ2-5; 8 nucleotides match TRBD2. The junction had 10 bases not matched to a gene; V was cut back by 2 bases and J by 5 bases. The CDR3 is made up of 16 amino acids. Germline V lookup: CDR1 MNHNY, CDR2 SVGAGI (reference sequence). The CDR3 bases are TGTGCCAGCAGTTACGGGTCGGGAGGGAAGTATGAGACCCAGTACTTC. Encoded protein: CASSYGSGGKYETQYF.

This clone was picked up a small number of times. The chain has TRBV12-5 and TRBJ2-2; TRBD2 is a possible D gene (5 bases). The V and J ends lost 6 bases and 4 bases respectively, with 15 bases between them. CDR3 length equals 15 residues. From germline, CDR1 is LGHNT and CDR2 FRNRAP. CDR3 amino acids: CASGVLGGGTGELFF. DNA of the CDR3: TGTGCTAGTGGGGTTCTTGGTGGAGGCACCGGGGAGCTGTTTTTT. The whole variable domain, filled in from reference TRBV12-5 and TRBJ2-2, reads DARVTQTPRHKVTEMGQEVTMRCQPILGHNTVFWYRQTMMQGLELLAYFRNRAPLDDSGMPKDRFSAEMPDATLATLKIQPSEPRDSAVYFCASGVLGGGTGELFFGEGSRLTVL.

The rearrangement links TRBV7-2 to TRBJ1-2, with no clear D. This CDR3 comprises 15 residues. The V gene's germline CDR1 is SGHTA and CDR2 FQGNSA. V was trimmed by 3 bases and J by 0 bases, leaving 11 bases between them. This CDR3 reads CASSFGRAANYGYTF. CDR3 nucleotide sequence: TGTGCCAGCAGCTTCGGGAGGGCGGCTAACTATGGCTACACCTTC.

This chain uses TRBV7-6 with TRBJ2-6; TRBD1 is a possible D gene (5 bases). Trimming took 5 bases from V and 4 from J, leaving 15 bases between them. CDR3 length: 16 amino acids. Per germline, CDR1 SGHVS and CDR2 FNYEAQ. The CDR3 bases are TGTGCCAGCAGCGTATCCAGGGTGAGCGGGGCCAACGTCCTGACTTTC. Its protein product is CASSVSRVSGANVLTF.

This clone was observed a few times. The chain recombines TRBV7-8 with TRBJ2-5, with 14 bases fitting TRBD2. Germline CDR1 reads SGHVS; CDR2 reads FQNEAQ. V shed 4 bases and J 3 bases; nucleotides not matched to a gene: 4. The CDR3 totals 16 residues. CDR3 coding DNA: TGTGCCAGCAGCTCCCAGACTAGCGGGGGGGAAGAGACCCAGTACTTC. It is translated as CASSSQTSGGEETQYF.

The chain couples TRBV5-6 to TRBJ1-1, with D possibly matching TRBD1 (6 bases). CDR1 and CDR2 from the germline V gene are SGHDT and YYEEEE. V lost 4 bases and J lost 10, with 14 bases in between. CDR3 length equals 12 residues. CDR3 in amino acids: CASSRNQGTAFF. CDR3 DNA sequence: TGTGCCAGCAGCCGTAACCAGGGGACAGCTTTCTTT.

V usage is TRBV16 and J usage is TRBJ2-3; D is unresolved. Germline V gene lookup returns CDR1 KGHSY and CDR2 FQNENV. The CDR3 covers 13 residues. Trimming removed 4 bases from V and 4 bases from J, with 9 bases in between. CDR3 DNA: TGTGCCAGCAGCCGGATCCCGGCAGATACGCAGTATTTT. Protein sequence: CASSRIPADTQYF.

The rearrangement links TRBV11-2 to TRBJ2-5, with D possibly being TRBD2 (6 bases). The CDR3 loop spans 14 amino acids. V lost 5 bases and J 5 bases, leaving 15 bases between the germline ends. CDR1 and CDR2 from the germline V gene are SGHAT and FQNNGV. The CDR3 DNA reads TGTGCCAGCAGCCAGACGGACTACCCGGAGACCCAGTACTTC. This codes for CASSQTDYPETQYF.